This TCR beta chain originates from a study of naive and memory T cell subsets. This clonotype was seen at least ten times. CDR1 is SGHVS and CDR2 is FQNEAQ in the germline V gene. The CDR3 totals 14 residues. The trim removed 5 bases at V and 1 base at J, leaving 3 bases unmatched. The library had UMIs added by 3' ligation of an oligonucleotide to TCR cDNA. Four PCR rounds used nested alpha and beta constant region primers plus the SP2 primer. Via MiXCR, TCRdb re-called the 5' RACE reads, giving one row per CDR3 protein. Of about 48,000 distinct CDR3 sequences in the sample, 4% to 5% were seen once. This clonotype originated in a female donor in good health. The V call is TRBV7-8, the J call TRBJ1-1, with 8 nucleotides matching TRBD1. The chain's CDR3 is CASSRTGRNTEAFF. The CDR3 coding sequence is TGTGCCAGCAGCAGGACAGGGAGGAACACTGAAGCTTTCTTT.